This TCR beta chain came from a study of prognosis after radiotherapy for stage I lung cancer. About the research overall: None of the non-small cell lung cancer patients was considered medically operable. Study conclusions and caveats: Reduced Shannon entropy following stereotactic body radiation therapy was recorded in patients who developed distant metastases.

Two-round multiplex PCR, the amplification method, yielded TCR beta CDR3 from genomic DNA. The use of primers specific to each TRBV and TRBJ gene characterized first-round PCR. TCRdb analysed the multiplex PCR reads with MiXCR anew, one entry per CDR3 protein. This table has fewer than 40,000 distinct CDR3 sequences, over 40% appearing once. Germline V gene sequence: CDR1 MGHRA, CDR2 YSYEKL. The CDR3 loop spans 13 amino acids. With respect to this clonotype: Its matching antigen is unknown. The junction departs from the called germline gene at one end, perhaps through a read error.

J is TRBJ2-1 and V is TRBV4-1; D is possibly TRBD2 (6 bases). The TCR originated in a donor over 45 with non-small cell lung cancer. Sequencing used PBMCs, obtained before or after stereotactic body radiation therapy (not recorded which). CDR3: CASSSGGGKEQFF. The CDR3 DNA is TGTGCCAGCAGCTCTGGTGGGGGGAAGGAGCAGTTCTTC.